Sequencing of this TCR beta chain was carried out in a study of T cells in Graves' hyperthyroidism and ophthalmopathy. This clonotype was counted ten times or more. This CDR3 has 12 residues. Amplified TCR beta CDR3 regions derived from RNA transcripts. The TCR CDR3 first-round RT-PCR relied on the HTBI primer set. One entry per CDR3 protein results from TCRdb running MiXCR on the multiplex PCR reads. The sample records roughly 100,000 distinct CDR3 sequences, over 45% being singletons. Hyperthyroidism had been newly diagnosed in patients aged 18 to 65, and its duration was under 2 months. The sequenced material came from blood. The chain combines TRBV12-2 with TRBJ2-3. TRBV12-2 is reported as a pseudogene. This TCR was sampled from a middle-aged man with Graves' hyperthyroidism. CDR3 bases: TGTGCAAGTCGCTTAAGTACAGATACGCAGTATTTT. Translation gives CASRLSTDTQYF.